Following are 29 T cell receptor beta chains from one sample sequenced in a study of OX40 agonist ivuxolimab in advanced cancers. Clones were read by immunoSEQ multiplex PCR, and TCRdb kept only the in-frame ones, dropping some. This table holds tens of thousands of clones, more than 75% found once. The sample here was CD4+ or CD8+ T cells sorted from blood, taken in a trial of the OX40 agonist ivuxolimab. The source of these receptors is an adult with an advanced solid tumor such as melanoma, head and neck, liver or kidney cancer.

The chain recombines TRBV7-9 with TRBJ1-3; weak D call: TRBD1 (6 bases). Between the trimmed V and J ends, which lost 4 bases and 0 bases, there was a span of 13 bases. This CDR3 contains 16 residues. Germline V gene data show CDR1 as SEHNR and CDR2 as FQNEAQ (reference sequence). Here the CDR3 DNA reads TGTGCCAGCAGCTCACCGGACAGCTCCTCTGGAAACACCATATATTTT. Its translation is CASSSPDSSSGNTIYF.

J is TRBJ1-6 and V is TRBV9; D remains ambiguous. Trimming left V 5 bases short and J 10 bases short, with 16 bases between. From germline, CDR1 is SGDLS and CDR2 YYNGEE. The CDR3 consists of 14 residues. CDR3 sequence reads: CASRPDGLGSPLHF. The CDR3, as DNA: TGTGCCAGCAGGCCGGATGGATTGGGATCACCCCTCCACTTT.

V usage is TRBV4-2 and J usage is TRBJ2-1, with 13 nucleotides matching TRBD2. The germline gives CDR1 LGHNA, CDR2 YNFKEQ. Unmatched junction bases numbered 4, after V lost 1 base and J lost 7 bases. CDR3 length: 16 amino acids. CDR3 coding DNA: TGTGCCAGCAGCCAAGTACTAGCGGGGGGGAAGAATGAGCAGTTCTTC. Residues: CASSQVLAGGKNEQFF.

This chain connects TRBV6-5 to TRBJ2-5; tentative D call: TRBD2 (6 bases). Germline CDR1 MNHEY, CDR2 SVGAGI. Trimming took 1 base from V and 5 from J, leaving 17 bases between them. This CDR3 contains 16 residues. CDR3 sequence reads: CASSYFRDSGDETQYF. The CDR3 DNA sequence: TGTGCCAGCAGTTACTTCCGGGACTCCGGGGACGAGACCCAGTACTTC.

This clone was detected only once. The rearrangement joins TRBV6-5 to TRBJ2-7; 7 nucleotides line up with TRBD2. This CDR3 comprises 11 residues. After removal of 8 bases from V and 3 bases from J, the junction contained 1 base not matched to a gene. CDR1 MNHEY and CDR2 SVGAGI come from the germline V gene. CDR3 region: CASGEGYEQYF. The DNA for the CDR3 is TGTGCCAGCGGGGAGGGCTACGAGCAGTACTTC.

The chain couples TRBV5-1 to TRBJ1-5; TRBD1 matches 9 bases. The CDR3 is 14 residues long. Germline V gene lookup returns CDR1 SGHRS and CDR2 YFSETQ. V was pared by 3 bases and J by 8 bases, with 6 bases of the junction left unmatched. CDR3 protein: CASSWGWTGEPQHF. CDR3 nucleotide sequence: TGCGCCAGCAGCTGGGGTTGGACAGGGGAGCCCCAGCATTTT.

V is TRBV5-6 and J is TRBJ2-1; D gene ambiguous. Germline values: CDR1 SGHDT, CDR2 YYEEEE. CDR3 length: 18 residues. Trimming cost V 0 bases and J 4 bases, with 20 bases left between them. CDR3 bases: TGTGCCAGCAGCTTGGGGTCGTCGGGTTCGAATCATTACAATGAGCAGTTCTTC. Translation: CASSLGSSGSNHYNEQFF.

The chain joins TRBV7-6 to TRBJ1-1; D unclear. The CDR3 is 13 residues long. Trimming took 1 base from V and 4 from J, leaving 7 bases between them. Germline values: CDR1 SGHVS, CDR2 FNYEAQ. The CDR3 region is CASSLETGTEAFF. The CDR3 nucleotides read TGTGCCAGCAGCTTAGAAACTGGCACTGAAGCTTTCTTT.

This clone is deemed medium-sized (0.01 to 0.1%). Here the CDR3 DNA reads TGTGCCAGCAGCTTGGGGGGGTCCCAGCCCCAGCATTTT. This codes for CASSLGGSQPQHF. The rearrangement links TRBV5-4 to TRBJ1-5; D perhaps matches TRBD1 (5 bases). CDR1 and CDR2 from the germline V gene are SGHNT and YYREEE (reference sequence). The CDR3 contains 13 residues. V was clipped by 0 bases and J by 7 bases, with 8 bases between them.

The rearrangement joins TRBV29-1 to TRBJ2-5, with 7 bases aligning to TRBD2. The CDR3 sequence is 13 residues long. The germline CDR1 and CDR2 sequences are SQVTM and ANQGSEA. Trimming took 8 bases from V and 5 from J; bases not matched to a gene: 11. For the CDR3, the DNA is TGCAGCATCCAACCCCCAGCGGGGGAGACCCAGTACTTC. Translation gives CSIQPPAGETQYF.

This clone showed up just a few times. The V and J genes are TRBV11-2 and TRBJ2-5; D call uncertain. This CDR3 has 15 residues. With 0 bases removed from V and 5 bases from J, the gap between germline ends came to 13 bases. Germline V lookup: CDR1 SGHAT, CDR2 FQNNGV. The CDR3 nucleotides are TGTGCCAGCAGCTTAGATCCCCCCCATGTCGAGACCCAGTACTTC. This sequence encodes CASSLDPPHVETQYF.

This clone was counted a single time. The V and J genes are TRBV7-9 and TRBJ1-2; D gene uncertain. With 0 bases removed from V and 0 bases from J, the gap between germline ends came to 17 bases. Germline CDR1 reads SEHNR; CDR2 reads FQNEAQ (reference sequence). The CDR3 spans 18 residues. This CDR3 reads CASSLASGSSIANYGYTF. DNA of the CDR3: TGTGCCAGCAGCTTAGCTTCGGGCTCCTCGATAGCTAACTATGGCTACACCTTC.

This chain joins TRBV5-1 and TRBJ2-5; TRBD2 matches at 13 bases. V was clipped by 4 bases and J by 2 bases; unmatched bases: 5. CDR3 length: 16 amino acids. Germline V gene lookup returns CDR1 SGHRS and CDR2 YFSETQ. Written as DNA, the CDR3 is TGCGCCAGCAGCGTAGGGACTAGCGGGGCTCAAGAGACCCAGTACTTC. Protein sequence: CASSVGTSGAQETQYF.

V is TRBV4-1 and J is TRBJ1-5; no clear D gene. The germline V gene has CDR1 MGHRA and CDR2 YSYEKL. The CDR3 length is 16 residues. With 2 bases removed from V and 0 bases from J, the gap between germline ends came to 11 bases. The CDR3 bases are TGCGCCAGCAGCCAATTGGCAGGAAATAGCAATCAGCCCCAGCATTTT. As protein: CASSQLAGNSNQPQHF.

The J gene is TRBJ1-4, the V gene TRBV6-4; possible D gene TRBD1, 6 bases. Germline V CDR1 and CDR2: MRHNA, SNTAGT. The CDR3 sequence is 16 residues long. The V end was cut by 3 bases, the J end by 8 bases, with 19 bases between. In nucleotides, the CDR3 is TGTGCCAGCAGTGAGTTCAGGGGAAGTACTACAGAAAAACTGTTTTTT. Residues: CASSEFRGSTTEKLFF.

As concerns this clone: The junction shows a germline mismatch at one end, possibly a read error. V and J are TRBV18 and TRBJ2-3, with 13 nucleotides matching TRBD2. The CDR3 length is 17 residues. CDR1 is KGHSH and CDR2 is LQKENI in the germline V gene. CDR3 in amino acids: CASPPGTSGVPADTQYF. CDR3 DNA: TGTGCCAGCCCACCGGGGACTAGCGGGGTCCCCGCAGATACGCAGTATTTT. The whole variable domain, remainder taken from reference TRBV18 and TRBJ2-3, is NAGVMQNPRHLVRRRGQEARLRCSPMKGHSHVYWYRQLPEEGLKFMVYLQKENIIDESGMPKERFSAEFPKEGPSILRIQQVVRGDSAAYFCASPPGTSGVPADTQYFGPGTRLTVL.

The chain combines TRBV27 with TRBJ2-3; 14 bases agree with TRBD2. From germline, CDR1 is MNHEY and CDR2 SMNVEV (reference sequence). Trimming cost V 6 bases and J 4 bases; bases outside gene matches: 9. The length of the CDR3 is 17 residues. CDR3 residues: CASSDMGLAGAADTQYF. The CDR3 nucleotides are TGTGCCAGCAGCGACATGGGACTAGCGGGGGCGGCAGATACGCAGTATTTT.

DNA of the CDR3: TGTGCCAGCAGTCCCCTATTAACAGGGGGGAAATCCTATGGCTACACCTTC. It translates to CASSPLLTGGKSYGYTF. The V call is TRBV27, the J call TRBJ1-2; 8 bases are a match to TRBD1. Germline V gives CDR1 MNHEY, CDR2 SMNVEV (reference sequence). The CDR3 is 17 amino acids. The V gene end was trimmed by 5 bases and the J gene end by 4 bases; junction bases not matched to a gene: 15.

The chain links TRBV29-1 to TRBJ1-2; weak D call: TRBD1 (5 bases). CDR1 is SQVTM and CDR2 is ANQGSEA in the germline V gene. This CDR3 spans 13 amino acids. V was shortened by 3 bases and J by 8 bases, with 16 bases between the two germline ends. The CDR3 sequence is CSVEARASVGYTF. Here the CDR3 DNA reads TGCAGCGTTGAGGCCAGGGCTTCTGTCGGCTACACCTTC.

The chain is built from TRBV7-9 and TRBJ2-7; D assignment may be TRBD1 or TRBD2 (5 bases each). The V and J ends lost 5 bases and 3 bases respectively, with 23 bases between them. The CDR3 loop spans 17 amino acids. CDR1 is SEHNR, CDR2 FQNEAQ, per germline (reference sequence). The CDR3 coding sequence is TGTGCCAGCAGCCCTCGACAGATGAGGGAATCTTACTACGAGCAGTACTTC. It encodes CASSPRQMRESYYEQYF.

The V and J genes are TRBV19 and TRBJ1-1; D might be TRBD1 (5 bases). This CDR3 is 14 amino acids long. CDR1 LNHDA and CDR2 SQIVND come from the germline V gene (reference sequence). Trimming took 5 bases from V and 3 from J, leaving 13 bases between them. The CDR3 loop is CASSSRRGYTEAFF. CDR3 bases: TGTGCCAGTAGTTCCCGGCGGGGCTACACTGAAGCTTTCTTT.

The chain carries TRBV5-1 and TRBJ2-2; D call uncertain. The CDR3 spans 15 residues. V lost 0 bases to trimming and J lost 3 bases, with 9 bases between them. Germline V gene sequence: CDR1 SGHRS, CDR2 YFSETQ. The CDR3 here is CASSLGDTDTGELFF. CDR3 DNA sequence: TGCGCCAGCAGCTTGGGTGACACGGACACCGGGGAGCTGTTTTTT.

This rearrangement joins TRBV7-2 to TRBJ1-2; D gene uncertain. Germline V gene lookup returns CDR1 SGHTA and CDR2 FQGNSA. The CDR3 has 12 amino acids. V lost 5 bases and J lost 6, with 10 bases in between. CDR3 sequence reads: CASSPRTDGYTF. As DNA, the CDR3 is TGTGCCAGCAGCCCCAGGACGGATGGCTACACCTTC.

J is TRBJ1-1 and V is TRBV6-5, with unresolved D. Germline V gene data show CDR1 as MNHEY and CDR2 as SVGAGI. V was shortened by 2 bases and J by 4 bases, with 2 bases between the two germline ends. This CDR3 spans 11 amino acids. The CDR3 is CASSYGTEAFF. The CDR3 DNA sequence: TGTGCCAGCAGTTACGGCACTGAAGCTTTCTTT.

This chain connects TRBV27 to TRBJ2-1, with D hard to call. Germline V CDR1 and CDR2: MNHEY, SMNVEV (reference sequence). The V and J ends lost 5 bases and 0 bases respectively, with 5 bases between them. This CDR3 is 13 amino acids long. CDR3 protein: CASSLSSYNEQFF. DNA of the CDR3: TGTGCCAGCAGTCTTAGCTCCTACAATGAGCAGTTCTTC.

This clone was observed a single time. This rearrangement joins TRBV5-4 to TRBJ2-1; TRBD2 matches 7 bases. The CDR3 runs to 14 residues. The ends lost 3 bases at V and 4 bases at J; junction bases unmatched: 4. The germline gives CDR1 SGHNT, CDR2 YYREEE (reference sequence). This CDR3 reads CASSSGGGYNEQFF. CDR3 DNA sequence: TGTGCCAGCAGCTCTGGGGGGGGATACAATGAGCAGTTCTTC. Combining the CDR3 with reference TRBV5-4 and TRBJ2-1 gives the whole variable domain ETGVTQSPTHLIKTRGQQVTLRCSSQSGHNTVSWYQQALGQGPQFIFQYYREEENGRGNFPPRFSGLQFPNYSSELNVNALELDDSALYLCASSSGGGYNEQFFGPGTRLTVL.

This chain links TRBV5-8 with TRBJ1-6, with a weak D call TRBD1 (5 bases). The germline V gene has CDR1 SGHTS and CDR2 YDEGEE. CDR3 length: 16 amino acids. V gave up 0 bases and J gave up 9 bases, with 16 bases separating them. The CDR3 region is CASSLAATRAFSPLHF. The CDR3 DNA reads as TGTGCCAGCAGCTTGGCCGCGACCAGGGCCTTTTCACCCCTCCACTTT. Supplemented by reference TRBV5-8 and TRBJ1-6, the full variable domain reads EAGVTQSPTHLIKTRGQQATLRCSPISGHTSVYWYQQALGLGLQFLLWYDEGEERNRGNFPPRFSGRQFPNYSSELNVNALELEDSALYLCASSLAATRAFSPLHFGNGTRLTVT.

The genes are TRBV7-6 and TRBJ1-6, with D possibly TRBD1 on 6 matching bases. The germline V and J ends were trimmed by 0 bases and 9 bases, with 9 bases remaining between them. The CDR3 contains 14 residues. Germline V gene sequence: CDR1 SGHVS, CDR2 FNYEAQ. The CDR3 is CASSLAGGTSPLHF. CDR3 in DNA: TGTGCCAGCAGCTTAGCAGGGGGTACTTCACCCCTCCACTTT.

The rearrangement joins TRBV7-9 to TRBJ2-2; D remains ambiguous. The V end lost 8 bases, the J end lost 0 bases, and 10 bases lay between the germline ends. The CDR3 consists of 14 residues. CDR1 is SEHNR and CDR2 is FQNEAQ in the germline V gene (reference sequence). Here the CDR3 DNA reads TGTGCCAGCCCGCCCCGTACGAACACCGGGGAGCTGTTTTTT. Amino acids: CASPPRTNTGELFF.